This T cell receptor (beta chain) emerged from a study of a mutant IDH1 vaccine in newly diagnosed glioma. Looked up from germline, CDR1 is SGHRS and CDR2 is YFSETQ. V gave up 1 base and J gave up 2 bases, with 12 bases separating them. The CDR3 contains 16 residues. Libraries were prepared by immunoSEQ multiplex PCR; TCRdb keeps only in-frame clonotypes and omits some of them. This sample yields tens of thousands of clones, of which about 74% are seen a single time; 1.5% to 2% belongs to the top ten. Sample time point: baseline, week 1 (first vaccination visit). The treatment was: pre-vaccination baseline after standard-of-care therapy. This clone was counted a few times.

The receptor was derived from a woman in her 40s with glioma. The gene calls are TRBV5-1 and TRBJ2-2; a weak D match, TRBD1 (5 bases). This specimen was PBMCs, taken from a glioma patient treated with radiotherapy, temozolomide or both. The CDR3 coding sequence is TGCGCCAGCAGCTTGTTAGGGGTCGTAAACACCGGGGAGCTGTTTTTT. Amino acids: CASSLLGVVNTGELFF.